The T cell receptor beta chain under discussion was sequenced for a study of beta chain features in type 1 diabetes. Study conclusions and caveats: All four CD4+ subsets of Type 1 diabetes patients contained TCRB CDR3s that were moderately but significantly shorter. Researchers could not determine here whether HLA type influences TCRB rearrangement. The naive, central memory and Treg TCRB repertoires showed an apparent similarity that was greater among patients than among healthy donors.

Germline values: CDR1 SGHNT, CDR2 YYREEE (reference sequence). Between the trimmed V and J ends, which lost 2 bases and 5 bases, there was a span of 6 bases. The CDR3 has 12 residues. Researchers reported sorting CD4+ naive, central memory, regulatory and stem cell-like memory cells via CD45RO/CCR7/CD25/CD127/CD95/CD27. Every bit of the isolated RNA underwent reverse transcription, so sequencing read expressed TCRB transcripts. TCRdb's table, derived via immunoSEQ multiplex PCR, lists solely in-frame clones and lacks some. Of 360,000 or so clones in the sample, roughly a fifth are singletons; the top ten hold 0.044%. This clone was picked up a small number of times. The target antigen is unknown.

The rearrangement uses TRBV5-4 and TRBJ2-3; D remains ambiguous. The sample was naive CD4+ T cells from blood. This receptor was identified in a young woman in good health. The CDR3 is CASSFPLDTQYF. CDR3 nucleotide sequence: TGTGCCAGCAGCTTCCCTCTAGATACGCAGTATTTT.